This is a list of T cell receptor beta chains from one sample in a study of cytomegalovirus exposure and HLA in healthy donors. Sequencing was performed with immunoSEQ multiplex PCR; in TCRdb, only in-frame clones are kept and a portion is missing. The table for this sample gives 200,000 or so clones. Source material: PBMCs. These receptors were collected from a boy younger than 18 in good health and CMV-seronegative. Both conserved end residues are part of each CDR3. The D gene is left open where the match is weak.

TRBD1	TRBV7-6	TRBJ1-4	CASKSPGQGNEKLFF	TGTGCCAGCAAGAGCCCAGGACAGGGTAATGAAAAACTGTTTTTT
-	TRBV6-1	TRBJ1-2	CASSPGTGAEGYTF	TGTGCCAGCAGTCCCGGGACTGGCGCCGAAGGGTACACCTTC
-	TRBV2	TRBJ1-2	CAIDRDQPPTDRYTF	TGTGCCATCGACCGGGATCAACCCCCTACTGACCGATACACCTTC
-	TRBV6-5	TRBJ1-5	CASSYQGSNQPQHF	TGTGCCAGCAGTTATCAGGGGAGCAATCAGCCCCAGCATTTT
TRBD2	TRBV28	TRBJ2-5	CASSPGRARETQYF	TGTGCCAGCAGCCCCGGGAGGGCCAGGGAGACCCAGTACTTC
-	TRBV20-1	TRBJ2-3	CSASLQDTQYF	TGCAGTGCTTCCTTACAAGATACGCAGTATTTT
TRBD2	TRBV4-3	TRBJ2-7	CASSQEEGSGAPRQYF	TGCGCCAGCAGCCAAGAGGAGGGTAGCGGGGCCCCCAGGCAGTACTTC
-	TRBV7-2	TRBJ1-2	CASSFTGKSGYTF	TGTGCCAGCAGCTTTACAGGGAAAAGTGGCTACACCTTC
-	TRBV4-2	TRBJ2-3	CASSQDSAGSTDTQYF	TGTGCCAGCAGCCAAGATTCTGCGGGTAGCACAGATACGCAGTATTTT
-	TRBV29-1	TRBJ2-7	CSVEGQGYEQYF	TGCAGCGTTGAAGGGCAGGGATACGAGCAGTACTTC
-	TRBV7-6	TRBJ2-3	CASSLQRGGTDTQYF	TGTGCCAGCAGCTTACAACGGGGTGGGACAGATACGCAGTATTTT
-	TRBV19	TRBJ2-3	CASSSTADTQYF	TGTGCCAGTAGTAGTACTGCAGATACGCAGTATTTT
-	TRBV27	TRBJ2-1	CASSRPGVGVRNEQFF	TGTGCCAGCAGTCGTCCCGGGGTCGGCGTGCGGAATGAGCAGTTCTTC
TRBD1	TRBV5-4	TRBJ1-2	CASSSNRGFYGYTF	TGTGCCAGCAGCTCAAACAGGGGATTCTATGGCTACACCTTC
TRBD2	TRBV5-1	TRBJ2-7	CASRSGGAYEQYF	TGCGCCAGCCGAAGCGGGGGGGCTTACGAGCAGTACTTC
-	TRBV30	TRBJ1-4	CAWSPRVREKLFF	TGTGCCTGGAGTCCACGGGTCCGTGAAAAACTGTTTTTT
-	TRBV5-1	TRBJ1-5	CASSLASDQPQHF	TGCGCCAGCAGCTTGGCCTCCGATCAGCCCCAGCATTTT
TRBD2	TRBV9	TRBJ2-3	CASSPGVAGGPRNTQYF	TGTGCCAGCAGCCCCGGGGTAGCGGGGGGGCCTAGAAATACGCAGTATTTT
-	TRBV5-4	TRBJ1-5	CASSFDQNQPQHF	TGTGCCAGCAGCTTTGATCAGAATCAGCCCCAGCATTTT
TRBD1	TRBV19	TRBJ1-1	CASDGTGEFPDTEAFF	TGTGCCAGTGACGGGACAGGGGAGTTTCCGGACACTGAAGCTTTCTTT
-	TRBV19	TRBJ1-1	CASSIGPGMDTEAFF	TGTGCCAGTAGTATAGGGCCAGGGATGGACACTGAAGCTTTCTTT
-	TRBV9	TRBJ2-5	CASSVGGLETQYF	TGTGCCAGCAGCGTGGGTGGGCTGGAGACCCAGTACTTC
TRBD2	TRBV5-1	TRBJ2-5	CASSLVRGGPETQYF	TGCGCCAGCAGCTTGGTACGGGGGGGACCCGAGACCCAGTACTTC
-	TRBV7-2	TRBJ2-1	CASSLGNYGGNEQFF	TGTGCCAGCAGCTTAGGTAATTACGGGGGAAATGAGCAGTTCTTC
-	TRBV2	TRBJ1-5	CASSDRVGGSPQHF	TGTGCCAGCAGTGACCGGGTCGGGGGATCGCCCCAGCATTTT
-	TRBV5-1	TRBJ2-5	CASSILPRDSRETQYF	TGCGCCAGCAGCATCCTCCCCCGGGACTCCCGCGAGACCCAGTACTTC
-	TRBV20-1	TRBJ2-3	CSARVADTQYF	TGCAGTGCTAGAGTCGCAGATACGCAGTATTTT
-	TRBV7-2	TRBJ1-6	CASSLVGQSNSPLHF	TGTGCCAGCAGCTTAGTGGGACAAAGTAATTCACCCCTCCACTTT
-	TRBV2	TRBJ2-2	CANGQRNTGELFF	TGTGCCAACGGACAGAGGAACACCGGGGAGCTGTTTTTT
-	TRBV30	TRBJ2-7	CAWRFAGEQYF	TGTGCCTGGAGGTTCGCGGGCGAGCAGTACTTC
TRBD1	TRBV9	TRBJ1-1	CASSGTGARGRTEAFF	TGTGCCAGCAGCGGAACAGGGGCCCGCGGACGGACTGAAGCTTTCTTT
-	TRBV2	TRBJ1-6	CARGRGNSPLHF	TGTGCCAGAGGACGGGGGAATTCACCCCTCCACTTT
TRBD1	TRBV5-6	TRBJ2-7	CASSLAQGIRDEQYF	TGTGCCAGCAGCTTGGCACAGGGGATTCGCGACGAGCAGTACTTC
TRBD2	TRBV5-1	TRBJ2-5	CASSSVAGQRRETQYF	TGCGCCAGCAGCTCCGTAGCGGGGCAGAGGCGGGAGACCCAGTACTTC
TRBD1	TRBV5-1	TRBJ1-1	CASSFPGQGTEAFF	TGCGCCAGCAGCTTCCCGGGACAGGGGACTGAAGCTTTCTTT
TRBD1	TRBV6-5	TRBJ2-7	CASSYSGTGWNEQYF	TGTGCCAGCAGTTACTCGGGGACAGGGTGGAACGAGCAGTACTTC
-	TRBV7-2	TRBJ2-6	CASRQGGNSGANVLTF	TGTGCCAGCAGACAGGGAGGGAACTCTGGGGCCAACGTCCTGACTTTC
-	TRBV29-1	TRBJ2-7	CSVETDSPPYEQYF	TGCAGCGTTGAGACGGACAGTCCTCCCTACGAGCAGTACTTC
-	TRBV27	TRBJ2-7	CASSSFTGYEQYF	TGTGCCAGCAGTTCGTTCACGGGCTACGAGCAGTACTTC
-	TRBV5-4	TRBJ1-3	CASSSPGDSGNTIYF	TGTGCCAGCAGCTCCCCAGGGGATTCTGGAAACACCATATATTTT
TRBD1	TRBV15	TRBJ1-4	CATSRAPGQGAEKLFF	TGTGCCACCAGCAGAGCACCTGGACAGGGTGCGGAAAAACTGTTTTTT
TRBD1	TRBV4-3	TRBJ2-1	CASSQLASEGAWNEQFF	TGCGCCAGCAGCCAACTGGCGTCCGAGGGGGCGTGGAATGAGCAGTTCTTC
TRBD1	TRBV5-1	TRBJ1-4	CASSLGVTGANEKLFF	TGCGCCAGCAGCTTAGGTGTGACAGGGGCTAATGAAAAACTGTTTTTT
-	TRBV19	TRBJ1-1	CATLLGSGTEAFF	TGTGCCACCCTCTTAGGGAGTGGCACTGAAGCTTTCTTT
-	TRBV2	TRBJ1-1	CASSLRGGNTEAFF	TGTGCCAGCAGCCTAAGAGGGGGGAACACTGAAGCTTTCTTT
-	TRBV13	TRBJ1-1	CASSLGRVSTEAFF	TGTGCCAGCAGCTTAGGGAGGGTCAGCACTGAAGCTTTCTTT
-	TRBV6-1	TRBJ2-7	CASSDRQEYNEQYF	TGTGCCAGCAGTGATAGGCAGGAATACAACGAGCAGTACTTC
-	TRBV7-9	TRBJ1-2	CASTVNRVDYGYTF	TGTGCCAGCACCGTCAACAGGGTAGACTATGGCTACACCTTC
-	TRBV6-6	TRBJ2-7	CASSSDSHHEQYF	TGTGCCAGCAGTTCGGACAGTCATCACGAGCAGTACTTC
TRBD1	TRBV14	TRBJ1-1	CASSQDGRGHFNTEAFF	TGTGCCAGCAGCCAAGACGGCAGGGGGCACTTTAACACTGAAGCTTTCTTT
-	TRBV4-1	TRBJ2-2	CASSREVGTPNGELFF	TGCGCCAGCAGCCGAGAGGTGGGCACCCCGAACGGGGAGCTGTTTTTT
-	TRBV4-3	TRBJ1-2	CASSQGLDYGYTF	TGCGCCAGCAGCCAAGGCCTAGACTATGGCTACACCTTC
TRBD2	TRBV5-1	TRBJ2-3	CASSLVAGGPTDTQYF	TGCGCCAGCAGCTTGGTAGCGGGGGGGCCCACAGATACGCAGTATTTT
-	TRBV2	TRBJ1-5	CASSDRVSNQPQHF	TGTGCCAGCAGTGATCGCGTTAGCAATCAGCCCCAGCATTTT
-	TRBV15	TRBJ1-1	CATSSHKEVEAFF	TGTGCCACCAGCAGCCACAAAGAAGTTGAAGCTTTCTTT